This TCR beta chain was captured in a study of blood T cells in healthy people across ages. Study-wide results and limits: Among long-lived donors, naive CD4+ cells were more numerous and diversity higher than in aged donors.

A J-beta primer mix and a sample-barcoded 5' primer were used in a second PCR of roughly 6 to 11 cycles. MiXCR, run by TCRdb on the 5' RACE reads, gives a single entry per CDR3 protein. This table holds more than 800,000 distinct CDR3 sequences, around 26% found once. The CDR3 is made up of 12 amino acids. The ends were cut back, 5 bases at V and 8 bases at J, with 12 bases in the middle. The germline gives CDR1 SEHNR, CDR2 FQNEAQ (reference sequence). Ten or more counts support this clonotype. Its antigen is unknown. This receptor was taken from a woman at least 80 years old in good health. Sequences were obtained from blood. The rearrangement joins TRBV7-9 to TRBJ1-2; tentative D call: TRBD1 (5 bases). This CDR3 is CASSGGRGGYTF. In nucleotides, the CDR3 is TGTGCCAGCAGCGGGGGACGAGGGGGCTACACCTTC.